A single sample is the source of the 4 T cell receptor beta chains below, sequenced in a study of blood T cell repertoires in COVID-19. Data came from immunoSEQ multiplex PCR; TCRdb stores just in-frame clones and leaves some out. The sample shows more than 150,000 clones, 70% to 90% of them seen only once. What was sequenced was peripheral blood. The receptors here all came from a man in his fifties or sixties with COVID-19, enrolled during active disease.

CDR3 sequence: CASRPTSGYTDTQYF. CDR3 nucleotides: TGTGCCAGCAGGCCCACTAGCGGTTACACAGATACGCAGTATTTT. The gene calls are TRBV3-1 (or the pseudogene TRBV3-2) and TRBJ2-3; 8 nucleotides agree with TRBD2. Trimming at V came to 6 bases and at J to 2 bases, leaving 7 bases not matched to a gene. The CDR3 contains 15 residues. From germline, CDR1 is LGHDT and CDR2 YNNKEL (reference sequence).

CDR3: CASSSWTGGLLSGNTIYF. CDR3 nucleotide sequence: TGTGCCAGCAGTTCATGGACAGGGGGCTTACTCTCTGGAAACACCATATATTTT. The rearrangement joins TRBV28 to TRBJ1-3; 11 bases agree with TRBD1. The ends lost 4 bases at V and 0 bases at J; junction bases unmatched: 8. The CDR3 loop spans 18 amino acids. The germline CDR1 and CDR2 sequences are MDHEN and SYDVKM. The variable domain in full, completed from reference TRBV28 and TRBJ1-3, reads DVKVTQSSRYLVKRTGEKVFLECVQDMDHENMFWYRQDPGLGLRLIYFSYDVKMKEKGDIPEGYSVSREKKERFSLILESASTNQTSMYLCASSSWTGGLLSGNTIYFGEGSWLTVV.

The count of this clone is one. The V and J genes are TRBV6-2 or TRBV6-3 and TRBJ2-7, with a tentative D call TRBD1 (7 bases). This CDR3 comprises 16 residues. The ends were cut back, 6 bases at V and 6 bases at J, with 24 bases in the middle. The germline CDR1 and CDR2 sequences are MNHEY and SVGEGT. This chain's CDR3 is CASRYGTGPGGGEQYF. The CDR3 coding sequence is TGTGCCAGCAGGTACGGGACGGGGCCAGGGGGAGGCGAGCAGTACTTC.

The chain employs TRBV4-1 and TRBJ1-2, with unresolved D. Looked up from germline, CDR1 is MGHRA and CDR2 is YSYEKL. V dropped 1 base and J dropped 3 bases, with 6 bases sitting between them. This CDR3 is built from 13 residues. The CDR3 DNA follows: TGCGCCAGCAGCCAAGTGCGGGACTATGGCTACACCTTC. Its translation: CASSQVRDYGYTF.